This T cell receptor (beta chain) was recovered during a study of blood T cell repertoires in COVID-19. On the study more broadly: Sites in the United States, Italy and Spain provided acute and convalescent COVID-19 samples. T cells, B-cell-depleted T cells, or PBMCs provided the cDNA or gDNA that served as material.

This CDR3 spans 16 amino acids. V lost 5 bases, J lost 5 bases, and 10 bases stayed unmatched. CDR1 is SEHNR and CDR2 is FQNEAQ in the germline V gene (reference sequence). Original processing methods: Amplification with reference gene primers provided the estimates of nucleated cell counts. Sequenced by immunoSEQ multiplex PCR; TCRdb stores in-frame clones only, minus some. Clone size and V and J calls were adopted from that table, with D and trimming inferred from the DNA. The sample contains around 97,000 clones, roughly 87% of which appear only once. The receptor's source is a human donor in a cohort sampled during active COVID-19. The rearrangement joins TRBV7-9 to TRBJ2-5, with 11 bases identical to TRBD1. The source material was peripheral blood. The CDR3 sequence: CASSLPGQGAMETQYF. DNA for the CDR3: TGTGCCAGCAGCCTTCCCGGACAGGGGGCGATGGAGACCCAGTACTTC.